This T cell receptor (beta chain) was captured in a study of identical twins. TCRdb analysed the 5' RACE reads with MiXCR anew, one entry per CDR3 protein. The sample records roughly 1.6 million distinct CDR3 sequences, around a third being singletons. The sample holds a few counts of this clonotype. CDR1 LGHDT and CDR2 YNNKEL come from the germline V gene (reference sequence). The CDR3 has 17 amino acids. With 3 bases clipped from V and 2 bases from J, the junction kept 8 bases outside the gene matches. The sequence derives from a newborn girl in good health. Material for sequencing was cord blood. The chain combines TRBV3-1 with TRBJ2-3; TRBD2 aligns across 10 bases. In DNA, the CDR3 is TGTGCCAGCAGCCAGGCCCTAGCGGGGGTATTCACAGATACGCAGTATTTT. Amino acid sequence: CASSQALAGVFTDTQYF.